This T cell receptor (beta chain) was obtained from a study of T-cell memory formation after mild COVID-19 (dated by TCRdb to about 2021). The study in broad terms: TCR sequence clusters from the two donors were found to be largely donor specific. In two donors, T-cell clones that expanded and contracted after mild COVID-19 were followed by sequencing TCRalpha and TCRbeta repertoires longitudinally. Two young, previously healthy adult volunteers, one female and one male, were included in the cohort. What the authors observed across the whole study: Clones contracting from day 15 to 85 had balanced CD4/CD8 phenotypes, while a second wave expanding from day 15 to 37 was biased towards CD4+. The study included only a couple of mild cases, and larger cohorts that include severe cases with pre-infection samples were judged to be necessary. The detection of some responding clones in pre-infection memory suggests that pre-existing cross-reactive memory T cells joined the SARS-CoV-2 response. SARS-CoV-2 specificity of the second-wave clones peaking on day 37 was not confirmed. Contracting CD4+ clones turned up mainly in the CM and EM memory subsets, whereas EMRA was where CD8+ clones were enriched.

The table lists this clonotype with a few counts. It has no known antigen specificity. Per-nucleotide qualities are absent, and no much larger clonotype sits a single base away. Ficoll-Paque density gradient centrifugation was used to isolate PBMCs. For CDR1 and CDR2, the germline V gene (reference sequence) lists SEHNR and FQNEAQ. The CDR3 numbers 14 residues from cysteine through phenylalanine. Only the CDR3 region is kept as DNA, spanning 42 bases read in frame from base 1. The junction carries 9 bases between V and J, which are trimmed by 1 base and 4 bases respectively. Instrument on record: Illumina NovaSeq 6000. Using 5'RACE with constant-segment primers, TCRalpha and TCRbeta cDNA libraries were constructed, with sample barcodes and unique molecular identifiers added in the process. RNA was extracted from every sample with Trizol reagent. Library amplification was performed in two PCR steps, and a second sample barcode and Illumina TruSeq adapters were introduced in the second step. The libraries were sequenced on an Illumina NovaSeq using 2 x 150 bp paired-end reads. Turning to the authors' computational methods: The reads were demultiplexed and collapsed into UMI-guided consensus sequences using migec v1.2.7. Using mixcr v2.1.11, UMI consensuses were aligned to TRA and TRB V and J templates and then assembled into clonotypes. A clonotype was counted as expanded or contracted only when both edgeR and NoisET called the clonotype significant, with the noise models trained on biological replicates. edgeR calls used a false discovery rate-adjusted p below 0.01 and a log2 fold-change threshold of 1. As an exploratory analysis of dynamics, max-normalized trajectories of the 1000 most abundant clonotypes were examined by PCA with hierarchical clustering. The CD4 or CD8 phenotype of responding clones was assigned using the separately sequenced CD4+ and CD8+ repertoires. TCRdb reran the public reads through fastp at Q25 and MiXCR, keeping productive beta chains. Entries are consolidated by CDR3 protein sequence, retaining the most common genes and DNA. The V and J calls and clone size come from TCRdb's table, not from the authors' own analysis. Here the sample has 100,000 to 150,000 distinct CDR3 sequences; more than 15% occur a single time. The ten largest clones add up to 5% to 5.5% of the sample.

This TCR was recovered from a man aged 18 to 30 who had mild COVID-19 (a few samples of this study predate the infection). The sample titles of this study are shuffled in the database, so cell type and time point are left out; the donor was told from shared clones. Recombination connected TRBV7-9 to TRBJ2-3; no D segment can be confidently identified. Sequenced input: PBMCs or a T cell subset sorted from them (not recorded which). The sequenced DNA is TGTGCCAGCAGCTTAGAGGGTAGGGCAGATACGCAGTATTTT. This translates into CASSLEGRADTQYF.